The source of this TCR beta chain is a study of blood T cell repertoires in COVID-19. Overall study context: Samples taken during acute and convalescent COVID-19 were collected in the United States, Italy and Spain.

J was trimmed by 5 bases and V by 3 bases; bases with no gene match: 3. Germline lookup yields CDR1 LGHDT and CDR2 YNNKEL (reference sequence). This CDR3 spans 14 amino acids. This clone occurred once. Per the study methods: Amplification of reference gene primers provided the estimated nucleated cell counts. Data came from immunoSEQ multiplex PCR; TCRdb stores just in-frame clones and leaves some out. That table is the source of V, J and clone size, and D and trimming were worked out from the DNA. The data show some 74,000 clones, about 83% seen once. Sequencing used peripheral blood. This receptor was obtained from a man older than 75 with acute or convalescent COVID-19. The V and J genes are TRBV3-1 (or the pseudogene TRBV3-2) and TRBJ1-2; 10 positions match TRBD1. Here the CDR3 reads CASSHEGQGYGYTF. CDR3 nucleotide sequence: TGTGCCAGCAGCCACGAGGGACAGGGGTATGGCTACACCTTC.